This T cell receptor beta chain was sequenced in a study of neurological immune-mediated disorders. Study-wide results and caveats: The level of TCR clonal expansion was highest in patients with HTLV-1-associated myelopathy and lowest in multiple sclerosis, where it fell below the level seen in healthy controls.

CDR1 is MNHEY and CDR2 is SVGAGI in the germline V gene. The CDR3 totals 15 residues. Deletions cut 0 bases from V and 5 bases from J, with 8 bases between. TCRdb processed the 5' RACE reads anew with MiXCR; each CDR3 protein has one entry. Of tens of thousands of distinct CDR3 sequences listed, roughly 10% are singletons. CD4+ or CD8+ T cells at a count of 950,000 to 1,000,000 served as input for the sorted libraries. Many counts were recorded for this clonotype. What it recognizes is unknown. The sequenced sample was CD4+ T cells from blood. This chain links TRBV6-5 with TRBJ1-6; no clear D. The TCR sequence derives from a woman in her twenties or thirties with HTLV-1-associated myelopathy (HAM/TSP). The CDR3 sequence: CASSYSGTHNSPLHF. CDR3 in DNA: TGTGCCAGCAGTTACTCAGGAACCCATAATTCACCCCTCCACTTT.